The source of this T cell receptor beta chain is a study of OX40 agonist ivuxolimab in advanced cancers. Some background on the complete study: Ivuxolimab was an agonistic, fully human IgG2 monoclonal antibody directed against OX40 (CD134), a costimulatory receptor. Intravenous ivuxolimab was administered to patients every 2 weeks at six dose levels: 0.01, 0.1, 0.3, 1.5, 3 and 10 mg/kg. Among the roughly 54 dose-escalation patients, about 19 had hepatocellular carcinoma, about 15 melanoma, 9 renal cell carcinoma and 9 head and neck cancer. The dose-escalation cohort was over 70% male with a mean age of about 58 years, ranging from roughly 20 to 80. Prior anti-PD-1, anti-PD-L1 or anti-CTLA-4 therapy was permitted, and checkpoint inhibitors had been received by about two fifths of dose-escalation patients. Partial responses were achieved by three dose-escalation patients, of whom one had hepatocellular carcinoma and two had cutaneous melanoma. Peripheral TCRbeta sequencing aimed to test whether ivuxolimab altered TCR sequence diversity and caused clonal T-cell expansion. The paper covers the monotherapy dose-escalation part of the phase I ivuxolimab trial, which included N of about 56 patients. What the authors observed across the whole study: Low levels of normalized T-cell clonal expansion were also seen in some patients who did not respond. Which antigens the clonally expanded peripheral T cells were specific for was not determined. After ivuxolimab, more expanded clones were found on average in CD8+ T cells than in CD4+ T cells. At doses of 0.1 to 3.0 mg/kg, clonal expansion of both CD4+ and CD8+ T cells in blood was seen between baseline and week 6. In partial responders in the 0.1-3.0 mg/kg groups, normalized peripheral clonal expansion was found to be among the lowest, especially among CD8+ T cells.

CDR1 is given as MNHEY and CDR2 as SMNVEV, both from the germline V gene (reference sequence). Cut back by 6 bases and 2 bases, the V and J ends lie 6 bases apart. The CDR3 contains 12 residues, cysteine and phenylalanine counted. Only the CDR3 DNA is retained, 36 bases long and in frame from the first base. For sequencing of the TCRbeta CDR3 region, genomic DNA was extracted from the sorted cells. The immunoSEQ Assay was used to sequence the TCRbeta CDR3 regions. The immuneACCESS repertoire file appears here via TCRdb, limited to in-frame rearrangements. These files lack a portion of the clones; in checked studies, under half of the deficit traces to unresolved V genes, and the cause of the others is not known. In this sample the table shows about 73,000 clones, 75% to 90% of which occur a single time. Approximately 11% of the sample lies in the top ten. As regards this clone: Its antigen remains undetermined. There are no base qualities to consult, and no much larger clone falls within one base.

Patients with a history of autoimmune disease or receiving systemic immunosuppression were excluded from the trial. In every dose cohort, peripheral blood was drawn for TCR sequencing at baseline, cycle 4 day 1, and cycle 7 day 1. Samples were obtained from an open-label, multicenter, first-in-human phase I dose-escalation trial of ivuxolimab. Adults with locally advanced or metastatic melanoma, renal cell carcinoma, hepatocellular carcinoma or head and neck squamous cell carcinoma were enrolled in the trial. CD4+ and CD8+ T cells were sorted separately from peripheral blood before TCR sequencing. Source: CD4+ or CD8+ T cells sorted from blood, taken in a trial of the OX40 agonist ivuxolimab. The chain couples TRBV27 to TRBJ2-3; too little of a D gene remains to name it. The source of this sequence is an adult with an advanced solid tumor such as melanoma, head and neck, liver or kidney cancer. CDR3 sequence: CASSLDTDTQYF. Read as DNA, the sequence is TGTGCCAGCAGCCTGGACACAGATACGCAGTATTTT.